This passage covers 16 T cell receptor beta chains from one sample sequenced in a study of blood T cell repertoires in COVID-19. Repertoires were generated with immunoSEQ multiplex PCR, while TCRdb's copy carries only in-frame clones and drops some. The sample lists about 120,000 clones, 88% occurring once. The sequenced material came from peripheral blood. These receptors originate from a woman in her forties or fifties with active or convalescent COVID-19.

This chain connects TRBV7-8 to TRBJ2-3; TRBD2 aligns across 9 bases. Per germline, CDR1 SGHVS and CDR2 FQNEAQ. The trim removed 8 bases at V and 0 bases at J, leaving 3 bases unmatched. CDR3 length equals 14 residues. The CDR3 nucleotides are TGTGCCAGCTGTCTAGCGGGGAGCACAGATACGCAGTATTTT. This codes for CASCLAGSTDTQYF.

V gene TRBV11-2 combines with J gene TRBJ2-1; 11 bases line up with TRBD2. Germline values: CDR1 SGHAT, CDR2 FQNNGV. V gave up 3 bases and J gave up 7 bases; unmatched junction bases: 5. There are 15 residues in the CDR3. For the CDR3, the DNA is TGTGCCAGCAGCTTCAGTACTAGCGGGAGTAATGAGCAGTTCTTC. Protein sequence: CASSFSTSGSNEQFF.

This clone was observed a single time. Different DNA sequences within this sample yield the same CDR3. The rearrangement uses TRBV6-6 and TRBJ2-7; possibly TRBD2 for D (7 bases). V was shortened by 2 bases and J by 5 bases, with 10 bases between the two germline ends. CDR3 length equals 13 residues. Germline assignment: CDR1 MNHNY and CDR2 SVGAGI (reference sequence). CDR3 residues: CASSYRGGDEQYF. CDR3 DNA sequence: TGTGCCAGCAGTTACAGGGGGGGGGACGAGCAGTACTTC.

Only a few counts were recorded for this clone. This chain connects TRBV19 to TRBJ1-2; a weak D match, TRBD1 (6 bases). The CDR3 has 15 residues. Trimming shortened V by 1 base and J by 4 bases, and 13 bases separated the two germline ends. Germline V gene data show CDR1 as LNHDA and CDR2 as SQIVND (reference sequence). DNA of the CDR3: TGTGCCAGTAGTATAGCACAGGGCCTTGCCTATGGCTACACCTTC. Its protein product is CASSIAQGLAYGYTF. The full variable domain, completed using reference TRBV19 and TRBJ1-2, is DGGITQSPKYLFRKEGQNVTLSCEQNLNHDAMYWYRQDPGQGLRLIYYSQIVNDFQKGDIAEGYSVSREKKESFPLTVTSAQKNPTAFYLCASSIAQGLAYGYTFGSGTRLTVV.

This clone appeared once. This chain uses TRBV4-1 with TRBJ2-1; 14 bases map to TRBD2. Unmatched junction bases numbered 3, after V lost 4 bases and J lost 7 bases. This CDR3 is 15 amino acids long. Germline V CDR1 and CDR2: MGHRA, YSYEKL. The CDR3 reads CASSLTSGGGNEQFF. Here the CDR3 DNA reads TGCGCCAGCAGCCTGACTAGCGGGGGGGGAAATGAGCAGTTCTTC.

V gene TRBV30 combines with J gene TRBJ2-7, with no clear D. The V and J ends lost 0 bases and 5 bases respectively, with 5 bases between them. CDR3 length: 11 amino acids. CDR1 and CDR2 (germline): GTSNPN, SVGIG (reference sequence). CDR3 protein: CAWSVSHEQYF. The CDR3 DNA is TGTGCCTGGAGTGTAAGCCACGAGCAGTACTTC.

The V call is TRBV10-3, the J call TRBJ2-1, with TRBD2 matching 14 bases. Looked up from germline, CDR1 is ENHRY and CDR2 is SYGVKD. The CDR3 has 13 residues. The trim removed 10 bases at V and 6 bases at J, leaving 2 bases unmatched. CDR3 region: CATGTSGSNEQFF. For the CDR3, the DNA is TGTGCCACGGGGACTAGCGGGAGCAATGAGCAGTTCTTC.

This sequence joins TRBV11-3 and TRBJ2-5; 7 bases line up with TRBD1. With V trimmed by 1 base and J by 2 bases, 7 bases remained unmatched. Germline-derived CDR1 and CDR2 are SGHNT and YENEEA. CDR3 length equals 16 residues. DNA for the CDR3: TGTGCCAGCAGCTTAGTTGTTCGCAGGGGGCAAGAGACCCAGTACTTC. This codes for CASSLVVRRGQETQYF.

The chain carries TRBV30 and TRBJ2-1; 7 nucleotides match TRBD1. Unmatched junction bases numbered 15, after V lost 0 bases and J lost 4 bases. CDR1 GTSNPN and CDR2 SVGIG come from the germline V gene (reference sequence). This CDR3 has 18 amino acids. The CDR3, as DNA: TGTGCCTGGAGTGTAGGGGGCCTGGGGCTGAAGAGGTACAATGAGCAGTTCTTC. Translating gives CAWSVGGLGLKRYNEQFF.

V is TRBV6-2 or TRBV6-3 and J is TRBJ2-4, with TRBD1 matching over 11 bases. Germline V CDR1 and CDR2: MNHEY, SVGEGT. The CDR3 runs to 18 residues. V was clipped by 0 bases and J by 5 bases; unmatched bases: 9. The CDR3 sequence is CASSYSFPGQGDQNIQYF. The CDR3 nucleotides read TGTGCCAGCAGTTACTCCTTCCCGGGACAGGGGGACCAAAACATTCAGTACTTC.

This chain links TRBV9 with TRBJ2-1; the match to TRBD2 covers 7 bases. Germline CDR1 SGDLS, CDR2 YYNGEE. Trimming took 0 bases from V and 6 from J; bases not matched to a gene: 9. This CDR3 has 16 amino acids. CDR3 sequence reads: CASSVGRLAGFNEQFF. The CDR3, as DNA: TGTGCCAGCAGCGTAGGAAGATTAGCGGGCTTCAATGAGCAGTTCTTC. The whole variable domain, remainder taken from reference TRBV9 and TRBJ2-1, is DSGVTQTPKHLITATGQRVTLRCSPRSGDLSVYWYQQSLDQGLQFLIQYYNGEERAKGNILERFSAQQFPDLHSELNLSSLELGDSALYFCASSVGRLAGFNEQFFGPGTRLTVL.

This clone was observed a few times. This rearrangement joins TRBV30 to TRBJ1-2; D may be TRBD1 (5 bases). The CDR3 extends over 13 amino acids. Germline loops: CDR1 GTSNPN, CDR2 SVGIG (reference sequence). The ends were cut back, 7 bases at V and 1 base at J, with 13 bases in the middle. DNA for the CDR3: TGTGCCTCTCCGGACAAGATTAACTATGGCTACACCTTC. Encoded protein: CASPDKINYGYTF.

The genes are TRBV6-6 and TRBJ2-5, with TRBD1 identical over 7 bases. CDR1 is MNHNY, CDR2 SVGAGI, per germline (reference sequence). The V gene end was trimmed by 8 bases and the J gene end by 6 bases; junction bases not matched to a gene: 9. The CDR3 runs to 13 residues. CDR3 nucleotides: TGTGCCAGCGGAGAGGACAGGCAAAAGACCCAGTACTTC. Amino acid sequence: CASGEDRQKTQYF.

The chain is built from TRBV6-4 and TRBJ1-1; maybe TRBD1 (5 bases). There are 13 residues in the CDR3. Trimming removed 5 bases from V and 0 bases from J, with 7 bases in between. CDR1 is MRHNA and CDR2 is SNTAGT in the germline V gene. Written as DNA, the CDR3 is TGTGCCAGCAGTTCACAGGTGAACACTGAAGCTTTCTTT. Amino acid sequence: CASSSQVNTEAFF.

The V gene is TRBV27, the J gene TRBJ1-4, with 7 bases aligning to TRBD1. This CDR3 contains 14 residues. The germline V gene encodes CDR1 MNHEY and CDR2 SMNVEV (reference sequence). The junction had 4 bases not matched to a gene; V was cut back by 6 bases and J by 3 bases. CDR3 DNA: TGTGCCAGCAGCTGGACAGGAGCTAATGAAAAACTGTTTTTT. This translates into CASSWTGANEKLFF.

The genes are TRBV9 and TRBJ2-2; TRBD1 matches 10 bases. The V segment lost 3 bases and the J segment 6 bases; nucleotides outside the gene matches: 8. Germline CDR1 is SGDLS and CDR2 is YYNGEE. This CDR3 region has 16 residues. CDR3 nucleotides: TGTGCCAGCAGCGCCCGGGGACAGGGGATCGCCGGGGAGCTGTTTTTT. Residues: CASSARGQGIAGELFF.